This T cell receptor (beta chain) was sequenced for a study of metastatic and nonmetastatic thyroid tumors. Across the whole study: Malignant thyroid and benign thyroid patients provided blood and tumor or nodule tissue whose repertoires were compared.

CDR3 size: 13 residues. Germline CDR1 reads MDHEN; CDR2 reads SYDVKM. This clone was seen ten or more times. Antigen specificity is unknown. One end of the junction varies from germline; a read error may be responsible. Nobody among the patients had been given any treatment before thyroid surgery. In the original analysis: The distant-metastasis classifier for papillary thyroid cancer was built from CDR3 differences across clinicopathological groups. MiXCR was used by TCRdb to re-call the PCR reads. The V and J calls shown here were made by TCRdb, not taken from the authors' results. The table has 4,500 to 6,500 clones, roughly 18% seen once; the top ten hold roughly 6.2%. General study results and limits: The study reportedly found significantly higher TCR beta diversity in malignant thyroid tumors than benign nodules, in blood and tumor.

This clonotype originated in a female donor with papillary thyroid cancer or a benign thyroid nodule (not recorded which). Some clones in this sample may be carry-over from other donors' samples. Source material: adjacent normal tissue. The V and J genes are TRBV28 and TRBJ1-2; TRBD1 is a possible D gene (5 bases). The CDR3 coding sequence is TGTGCCAGCAGTTTAGGCGGGCAGGGCGGCTGCACCTTC. This codes for CASSLGGQGGCTF.